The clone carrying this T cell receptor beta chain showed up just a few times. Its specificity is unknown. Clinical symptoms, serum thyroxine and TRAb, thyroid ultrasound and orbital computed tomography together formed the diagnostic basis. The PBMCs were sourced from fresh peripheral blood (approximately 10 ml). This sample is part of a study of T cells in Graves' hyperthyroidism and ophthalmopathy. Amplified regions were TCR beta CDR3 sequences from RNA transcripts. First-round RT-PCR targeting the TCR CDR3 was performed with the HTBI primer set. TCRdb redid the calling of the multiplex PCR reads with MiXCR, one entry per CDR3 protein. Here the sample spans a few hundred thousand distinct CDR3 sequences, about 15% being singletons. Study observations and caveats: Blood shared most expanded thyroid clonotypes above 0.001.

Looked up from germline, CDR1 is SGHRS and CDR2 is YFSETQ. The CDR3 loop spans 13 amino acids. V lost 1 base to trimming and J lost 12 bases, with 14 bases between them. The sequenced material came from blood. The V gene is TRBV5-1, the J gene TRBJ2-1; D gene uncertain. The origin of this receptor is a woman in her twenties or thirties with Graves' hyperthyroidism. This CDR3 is CASSLSDPWGQFF. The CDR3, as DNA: TGCGCCAGCAGCTTGTCGGACCCGTGGGGGCAGTTCTTC.